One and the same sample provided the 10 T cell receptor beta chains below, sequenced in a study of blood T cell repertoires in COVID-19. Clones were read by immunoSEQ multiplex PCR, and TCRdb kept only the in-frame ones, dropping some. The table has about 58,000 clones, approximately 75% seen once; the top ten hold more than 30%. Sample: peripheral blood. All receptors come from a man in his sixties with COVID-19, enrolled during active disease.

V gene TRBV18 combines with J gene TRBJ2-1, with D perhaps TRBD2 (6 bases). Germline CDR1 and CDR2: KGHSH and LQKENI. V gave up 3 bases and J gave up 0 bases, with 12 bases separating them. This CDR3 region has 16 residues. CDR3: CASSPQAGSSYNEQFF. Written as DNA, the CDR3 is TGTGCCAGCTCACCCCAAGCGGGTAGCTCCTACAATGAGCAGTTCTTC.

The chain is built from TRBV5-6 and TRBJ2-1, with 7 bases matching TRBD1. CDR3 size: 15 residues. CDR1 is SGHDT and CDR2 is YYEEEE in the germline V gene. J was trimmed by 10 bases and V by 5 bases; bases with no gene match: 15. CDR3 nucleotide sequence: TGTGCCAGCAGTCCGACAGGGTCGTCCCCGGGCGAGCAGTTCTTC. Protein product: CASSPTGSSPGEQFF.

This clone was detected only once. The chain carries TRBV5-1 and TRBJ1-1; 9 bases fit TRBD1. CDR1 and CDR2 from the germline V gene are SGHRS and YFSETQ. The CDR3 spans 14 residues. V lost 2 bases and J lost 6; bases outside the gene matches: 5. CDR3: CASSFGQGSPEAFF. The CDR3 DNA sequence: TGCGCCAGCAGCTTTGGACAGGGGAGCCCTGAAGCTTTCTTT.

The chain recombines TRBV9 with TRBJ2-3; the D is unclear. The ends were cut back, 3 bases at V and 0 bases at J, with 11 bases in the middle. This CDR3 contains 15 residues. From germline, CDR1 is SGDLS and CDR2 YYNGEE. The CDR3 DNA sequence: TGTGCCAGCAGCGGGTCCGCTCAGAGCACAGATACGCAGTATTTT. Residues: CASSGSAQSTDTQYF.

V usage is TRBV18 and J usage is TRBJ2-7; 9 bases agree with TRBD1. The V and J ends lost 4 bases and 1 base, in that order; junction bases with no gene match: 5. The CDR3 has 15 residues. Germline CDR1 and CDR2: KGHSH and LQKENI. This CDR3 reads CASSHGTGISYEQYF. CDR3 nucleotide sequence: TGTGCCAGCTCACATGGGACAGGGATTTCCTACGAGCAGTACTTC.

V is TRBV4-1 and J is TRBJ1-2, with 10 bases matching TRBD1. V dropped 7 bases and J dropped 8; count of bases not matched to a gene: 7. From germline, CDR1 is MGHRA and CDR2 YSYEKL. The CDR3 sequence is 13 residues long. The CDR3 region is CASTQGTGEGYTF. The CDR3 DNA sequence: TGCGCCAGCACCCAGGGGACAGGGGAGGGCTACACCTTC.

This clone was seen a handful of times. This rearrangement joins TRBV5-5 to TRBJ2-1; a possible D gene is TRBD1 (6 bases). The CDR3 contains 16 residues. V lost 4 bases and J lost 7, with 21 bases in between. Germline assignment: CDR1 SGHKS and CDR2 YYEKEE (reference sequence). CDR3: CASSPSGTSGENEQFF. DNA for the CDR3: TGTGCCAGCAGCCCTTCTGGGACAAGTGGCGAGAATGAGCAGTTCTTC.

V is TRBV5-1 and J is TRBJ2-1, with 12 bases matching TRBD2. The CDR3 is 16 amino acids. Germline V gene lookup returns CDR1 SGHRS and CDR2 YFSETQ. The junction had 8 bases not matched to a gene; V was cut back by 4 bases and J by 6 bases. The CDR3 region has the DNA TGCGCCAGCAGCCTCTCGACTAGCGGGGGATTCAATGAGCAGTTCTTC. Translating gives CASSLSTSGGFNEQFF. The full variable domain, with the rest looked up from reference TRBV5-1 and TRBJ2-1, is KAGVTQTPRYLIKTRGQQVTLSCSPISGHRSVSWYQQTPGQGLQFLFEYFSETQRNKGNFPGRFSGRQFSNSRSEMNVSTLELGDSALYLCASSLSTSGGFNEQFFGPGTRLTVL.

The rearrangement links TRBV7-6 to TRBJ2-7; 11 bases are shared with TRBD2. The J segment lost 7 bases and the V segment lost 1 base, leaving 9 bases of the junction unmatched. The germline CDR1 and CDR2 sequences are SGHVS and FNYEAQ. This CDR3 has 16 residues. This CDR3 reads CASSLVLAGGPGEQYF. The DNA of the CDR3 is TGTGCCAGCAGCTTAGTGTTAGCGGGAGGGCCGGGGGAGCAGTACTTC. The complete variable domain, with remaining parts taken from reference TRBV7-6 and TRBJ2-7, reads GAGVSQSPRYKVTKRGQDVALRCDPISGHVSLYWYRQALGQGPEFLTYFNYEAQQDKSGLPNDRFSAERPEGSISTLTIQRTEQRDSAMYRCASSLVLAGGPGEQYFGPGTRLTVT.

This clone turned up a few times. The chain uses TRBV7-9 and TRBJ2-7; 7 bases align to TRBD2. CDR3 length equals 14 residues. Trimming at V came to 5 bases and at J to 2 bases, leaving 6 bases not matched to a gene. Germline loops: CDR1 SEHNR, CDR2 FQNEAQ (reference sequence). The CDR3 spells CASSPSGVAYEQYF. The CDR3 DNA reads TGTGCCAGCAGCCCAAGCGGGGTGGCCTACGAGCAGTACTTC.